This T cell receptor (beta chain) was identified in a study of CXCR3-negative and CXCR3-positive naive CD8 T cells (dated by TCRdb to the late 2010s). Broadly, across the study: In total, some 130 million TRB reads were obtained, or roughly 1.5 +/- 0.3 million reads per library. Diversity and physicochemical repertoire analyses were performed on about a dozen donors pooled from two independent experiments. Naive subsets from a handful of donors and memory cells from 3 donors were included in the TRBV-TRBJ cluster analysis.

Each CD8+ T cell subset was flow-sorted in triplicate, and 300,000 or so cells per subset were placed directly into RLT lysis buffer. To exclude memory contaminants, naive CD8+ T cells were stringently defined as CD45RO-CCR7+CD27+CD95-. Peripheral blood mononuclear cells were isolated from buffy coats using standard density gradient centrifugation. A FACSAria III was used to flow-sort naive CD8+ T cells into CXCR3-negative and CXCR3-positive populations. Total RNA was extracted from sorted cells using an RNeasy Mini Kit. Points on this clonotype: Its antigen target is currently unknown.

What the work shows at the level of the full study, not this receptor alone: Repertoire diversity was comparably high in both naive subsets but much lower in memory CD8+ T cells. TRB CDR3s from CXCR3-positive naive cells showed higher hydrophobicity (lower Kidera factor 4), lower energy, and higher strength and volume indices than CXCR3-negative naive cells. Because surface CD5, which is linked to self-reactivity in mice, was comparable between the naive subsets, TCR interaction strength was also inferred from the physicochemical properties of TRB CDR3s. Within the same donor, TRBV-TRBJ usage looked similar between naive CXCR3-negative and CXCR3-positive cells, but memory cells had distinct patterns. Freshly isolated PBMCs were used for most assays because CXCR3 expression went down partially after cryopreservation.

Counted from cysteine to phenylalanine, this CDR3 has 15 amino acids. No DNA appears here. Based on the germline V gene (reference sequence), the CDR1 and CDR2 sequences are MNHEY and SMNVEV. The data were produced on a NextSeq 550. The Human TCR Profiling Kit (MiLaboratory) was used to make UMI-labeled 5' RACE TRB cDNA libraries. cDNA synthesis used the entire amount of extracted RNA, and PCR amplification then used the entire amount of cDNA produced. Libraries were prepared in parallel with an identical number of PCR cycles. Per the original workflow: With a minimum of two reads required per UMI, MIGEC and MiXCR pulled out about 54,000 +/- 9,700 unique UMI-labeled TRB cDNA molecules from each library. On average, each library contained 40,000 +/- 10,000 functional in-frame TRB CDR3 nucleotide clonotypes without stop codons. After downsampling to 5000 UMI-labeled TRB molecules per sample, diversity metrics, including normalized Shannon-Wiener and Chao1, were computed in VDJtools. VDJtools computed clonotype-size-weighted physicochemical properties of the central five CDR3 residues: interaction energy, strength, volume and Kidera factor 4. TCRdb reprocessed the reads, and each CDR3 protein sequence is entered once, without DNA. TCRdb assigned the V and J calls; the authors' analysis was not used. The table kept for this sample lists fewer than 55,000 distinct CDR3 sequences. The ten biggest clones cover approximately 1.5% of the sample.

The TCR comes from a human donor in good health. Some clones in this sample may be carry-over from other donors' samples. The chain is made from TRBV27 and TRBJ2-7. Sequencing was done on a sample of naive CXCR3- CD8+ T cells from blood. In light of the paper, this sample's cell subset or site label describes: CD45RO-CCR7+CD27+CD95- naive CD8+ T cells lacking CXCR3 (TNR3-). The CDR3 is CASSSKATIPDEQYF.